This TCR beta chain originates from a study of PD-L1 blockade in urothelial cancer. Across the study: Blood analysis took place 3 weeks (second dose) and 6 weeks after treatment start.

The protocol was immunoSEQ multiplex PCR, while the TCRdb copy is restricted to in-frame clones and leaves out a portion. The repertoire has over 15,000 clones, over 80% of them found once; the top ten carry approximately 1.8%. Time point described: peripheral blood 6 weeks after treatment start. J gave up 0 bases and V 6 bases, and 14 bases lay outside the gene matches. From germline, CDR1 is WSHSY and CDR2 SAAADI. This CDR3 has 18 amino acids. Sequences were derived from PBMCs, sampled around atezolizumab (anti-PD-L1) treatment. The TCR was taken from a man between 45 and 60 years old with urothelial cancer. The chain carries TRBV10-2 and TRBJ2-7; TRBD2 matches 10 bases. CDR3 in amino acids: CASRRAVGRTSGSYEQYF. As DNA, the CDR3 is TGCGCCAGCAGGAGGGCTGTAGGGAGGACTAGCGGCTCCTACGAGCAGTACTTC.